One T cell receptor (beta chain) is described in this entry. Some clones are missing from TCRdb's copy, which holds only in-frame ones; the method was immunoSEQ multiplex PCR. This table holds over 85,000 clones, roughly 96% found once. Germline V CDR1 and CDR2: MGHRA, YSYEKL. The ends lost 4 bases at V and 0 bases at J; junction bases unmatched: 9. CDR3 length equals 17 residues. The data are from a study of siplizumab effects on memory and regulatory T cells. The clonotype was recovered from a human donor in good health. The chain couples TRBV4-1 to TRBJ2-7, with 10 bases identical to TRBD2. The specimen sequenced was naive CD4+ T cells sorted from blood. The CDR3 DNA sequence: TGCGCCAGCAGCCCTTCTCTAGCGGGGGCCAACTCCTACGAGCAGTACTTC. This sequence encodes CASSPSLAGANSYEQYF.